The 9 T cell receptor beta chains given below trace back to one sample, sequenced in a study of blood T cells in healthy people across ages (dated by TCRdb to between 2015 and 2017). To prepare the library, 5' RACE was applied. The sequencing machine was an Illumina HiSeq 2500. The second PCR ran for about 6 to 11 cycles and used a J-beta primer mix along with a sample-barcoded 5' primer. TCRdb passed the public sequencing reads through fastp at Q25 and MiXCR, retaining productive beta sequences. Under each unique CDR3 protein, matching rows form one entry showing the most common genes and DNA. The sample profile shows about 780,000 distinct CDR3 sequences; 62% of them were found once. Clones ranked in the top ten supply roughly 25% of the sample. Source material: blood. These receptors were obtained from a man younger than 45 in good health.

The sample holds many counts of this clonotype. Here the CDR3 DNA reads TGTGCCAGCAGCCACGGGGACAGGGGAAGTGAAAAACTGTTTTTT. It translates to CASSHGDRGSEKLFF. The chain joins TRBV7-9 to TRBJ1-4; TRBD1 agrees at 10 bases. CDR1 and CDR2 from the germline V gene are SEHNR and FQNEAQ (reference sequence). The CDR3 consists of 15 residues. J was trimmed by 7 bases and V by 5 bases; bases with no gene match: 7.

V and J are TRBV7-9 and TRBJ2-3; D is perhaps TRBD1 or TRBD2 (5 bases each). V was pared by 5 bases and J by 10 bases, with 16 bases between. The CDR3 is 13 amino acids. The germline CDR1 and CDR2 sequences are SEHNR and FQNEAQ (reference sequence). The CDR3 loop is CASSADSGPSQYF. Written as DNA, the CDR3 is TGTGCCAGCAGCGCCGATTCGGGGCCATCGCAGTATTTT.

The V gene is TRBV7-2, the J gene TRBJ2-3; tentative D call: TRBD2 (5 bases). Trimming stripped 5 bases from V and 4 bases from J, with 13 bases between. This CDR3 region has 14 residues. Germline V gene data show CDR1 as SGHTA and CDR2 as FQGNSA. The CDR3 nucleotides are TGTGCCAGCAGCCAGTCTAATAGCGCAGATACGCAGTATTTT. It codes for CASSQSNSADTQYF.

This rearrangement joins TRBV4-3 to TRBJ1-6; unclear D gene. V gave up 6 bases and J gave up 8 bases, with 20 bases separating them. The germline gives CDR1 LGHNA, CDR2 YSLEER. CDR3 length: 16 residues. CDR3 nucleotide sequence: TGCGCCAGCAGTACTTTGGGCCAGGTAAAGGATTCACCCCTCCACTTT. Its translation: CASSTLGQVKDSPLHF.

The chain couples TRBV5-1 to TRBJ2-7, with D uncertain. The CDR3 consists of 11 residues. Germline CDR1 SGHRS, CDR2 YFSETQ. With 6 bases removed from V and 3 bases from J, the gap between germline ends came to 7 bases. CDR3 nucleotide sequence: TGCGCCAGCAACTCCTACTACGAGCAGTACTTC. Amino acids: CASNSYYEQYF.

V is TRBV3-1 and J is TRBJ2-2; 10 nucleotides line up with TRBD1. The CDR3 covers 15 residues. The germline CDR1 and CDR2 sequences are LGHDT and YNNKEL (reference sequence). Trimming removed 7 bases from V and 5 bases from J; junction bases left unmatched: 7. This chain's CDR3 is CASIQGQGYTGELFF. CDR3 sequence (DNA): TGTGCCAGCATCCAGGGACAGGGGTATACCGGGGAGCTGTTTTTT.

J is TRBJ1-2 and V is TRBV2, with 8 bases aligning to TRBD1. Trimming removed 5 bases from V and 6 bases from J; junction bases left unmatched: 11. The V gene's germline CDR1 is SNHLY and CDR2 FYNNEI. The CDR3 is 15 residues long. CDR3 loop: CASSTSRQGRDGYTF. CDR3 bases: TGTGCCAGCAGTACTAGCCGACAGGGGAGGGATGGCTACACCTTC.

The chain couples TRBV10-3 to TRBJ2-4; possible D gene TRBD2, 5 bases. TRBJ2-7 explains the end of the DNA better; the J call may be wrong. Looked up from germline, CDR1 is ENHRY and CDR2 is SYGVKD. This CDR3 is 14 amino acids long. DNA for the CDR3: TGTGCCATCAGTTTTGCGGGCGCAAGGAACGAGCAGTACTTC. It codes for CAISFAGARNEQYF.

The chain joins TRBV5-1 to TRBJ2-1; D call uncertain. The germline gives CDR1 SGHRS, CDR2 YFSETQ. The V end lost 0 bases, the J end lost 2 bases, and 15 bases lay between the germline ends. The CDR3 runs to 17 residues. CDR3 loop: CASSLGAPAPPYNEQFF. DNA of the CDR3: TGCGCCAGCAGCTTGGGGGCGCCAGCACCGCCCTACAATGAGCAGTTCTTC.